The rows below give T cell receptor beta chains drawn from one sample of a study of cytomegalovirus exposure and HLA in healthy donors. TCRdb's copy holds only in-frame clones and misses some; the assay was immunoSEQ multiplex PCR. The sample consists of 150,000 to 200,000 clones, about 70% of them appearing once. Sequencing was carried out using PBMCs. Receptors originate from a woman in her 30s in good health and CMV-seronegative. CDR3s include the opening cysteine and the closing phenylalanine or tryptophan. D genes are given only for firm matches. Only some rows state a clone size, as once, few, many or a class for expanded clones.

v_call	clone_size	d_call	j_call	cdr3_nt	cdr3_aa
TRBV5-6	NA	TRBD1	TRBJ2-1	TGTGCCAGCAGCTTGGCAGGACAGGGTCGGAGGAATGAGCAGTTCTTC	CASSLAGQGRRNEQFF
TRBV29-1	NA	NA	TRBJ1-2	TGCAGCGTCTGGGGGCAGGTGTATGGAAATAAATATGGCTACACCTTC	CSVWGQVYGNKYGYTF
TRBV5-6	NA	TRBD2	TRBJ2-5	TGTGCCAGCAGCTTGGACGGGAGGGCCTGGGAGACCCAGTACTTC	CASSLDGRAWETQYF
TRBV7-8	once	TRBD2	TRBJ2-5	TGTGCCAGCAGCCTCGGGGGGGCCGGGGAGACCCAGTACTTC	CASSLGGAGETQYF
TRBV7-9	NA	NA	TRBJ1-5	TGTTCCAGCAGCTTAACAGGCAATCAGCCCCAGCATTTT	CSSSLTGNQPQHF
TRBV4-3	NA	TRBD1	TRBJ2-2	TGCGCCAGCAGCACACGACAGGGAACCGGGGAGCTGTTTTTT	CASSTRQGTGELFF
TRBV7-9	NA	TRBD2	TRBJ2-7	TGTGCCAGCAGCCCTAGGGGGGTGGGACTAGCGGGAAACGAGCAGTACTTC	CASSPRGVGLAGNEQYF
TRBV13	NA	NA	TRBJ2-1	TGTGCCAGCAGCGAGATAACGAATGAGCAGTTCTTC	CASSEITNEQFF
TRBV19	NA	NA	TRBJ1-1	TGTGCCAGTTCCGACAGACGGAACACTGAAGCTTTCTTT	CASSDRRNTEAFF
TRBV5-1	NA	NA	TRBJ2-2	TGCGCCAGCGGGCCGGGACTCTCGAACACCGGGGAGCTGTTTTTT	CASGPGLSNTGELFF
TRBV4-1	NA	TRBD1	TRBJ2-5	TGCGCCAGCAGCCAAGTGGTCCCCAAGAAACAGGGGAAAGAGACCCAGTACTTC	CASSQVVPKKQGKETQYF
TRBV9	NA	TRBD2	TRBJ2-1	TGTGCCAGCAGCGGGGGACTAGCGGGGCTCTCATACAATGAGCAGTTCTTC	CASSGGLAGLSYNEQFF
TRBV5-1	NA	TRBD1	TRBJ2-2	TGCGCCAGCACCGGGGACAGGGGGAACACCGGGGAGCTGTTTTTT	CASTGDRGNTGELFF
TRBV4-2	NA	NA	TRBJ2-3	TGTGCCAGCAGCCAAGAAGCCAGGGGAAATACGCAGTATTTT	CASSQEARGNTQYF
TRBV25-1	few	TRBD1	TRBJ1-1	TGTGCCAGCAGTCAACCGACAGGGGGCTCGGACACTGAAGCTTTCTTT	CASSQPTGGSDTEAFF
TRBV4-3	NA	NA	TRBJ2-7	TGCGCCAGCAGTCCTTTCGGTAAAGGGGGCTACGAGCAGTACTTC	CASSPFGKGGYEQYF
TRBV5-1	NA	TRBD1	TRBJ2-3	TGCGCCAGCAGCCACATACAGGGGCGGCGGGCAGATACGCAGTATTTT	CASSHIQGRRADTQYF
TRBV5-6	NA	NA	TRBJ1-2	TGTGCCAGCAGCTTGGTTGGAGAACGGGGGAACTATGGCTACACCTTC	CASSLVGERGNYGYTF
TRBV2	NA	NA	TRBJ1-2	TGTGCCAGCAGGGGATCAGGGGTGCGCTATGGCTACACCTTC	CASRGSGVRYGYTF
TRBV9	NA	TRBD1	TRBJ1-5	TGTGCCAGCAGCGTGAACAGGGGACCTCTCGGGGGCAATCAGCCCCAGCATTTT	CASSVNRGPLGGNQPQHF
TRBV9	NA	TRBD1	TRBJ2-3	TGTGCCAGCAGCTCCGCGTTCCACAGGGGGCCTGGGAAAGATACGCAGTATTTT	CASSSAFHRGPGKDTQYF
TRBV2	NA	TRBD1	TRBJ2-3	TGTGCCAGCAACGGGCAGACAGGGGACGTTGGCAAACGGCAGTATTTT	CASNGQTGDVGKRQYF
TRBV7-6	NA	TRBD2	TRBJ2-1	TGTGCCAGCAGCTCGGGACTAGCGGGACCCAACGATATGCATGAGCAGTTCTTC	CASSSGLAGPNDMHEQFF
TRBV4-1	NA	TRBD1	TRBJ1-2	TGCGCCAGCAGCCCAACGGGACAGACCATTAACACCTTC	CASSPTGQTINTF
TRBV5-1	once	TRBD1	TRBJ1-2	TGCGCCAGCAGCTTGGGGGACAGTGATAGCGGCTACACCTTC	CASSLGDSDSGYTF
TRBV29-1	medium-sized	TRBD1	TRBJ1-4	TGCAGCGTTGTAGGTACAGGGGTGACTAATGAAAAACTGTTTTTT	CSVVGTGVTNEKLFF
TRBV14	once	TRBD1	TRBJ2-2	TGTGCCAGCAGCCAAGCCAGGGGGCCGGACACCGGGGAGCTGTTTTTT	CASSQARGPDTGELFF
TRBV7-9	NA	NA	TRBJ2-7	TGTGCCAGCAGCCTGAGATATGAGGGTGGCTCCTACGAGCAGTACTTC	CASSLRYEGGSYEQYF
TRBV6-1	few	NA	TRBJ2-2	TGTGCCACAGAATCCATTCTGAACACCGGGGAGCTGTTTTTT	CATESILNTGELFF
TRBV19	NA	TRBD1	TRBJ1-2	TGTGCCAGTAGAGATTACCGGGACAGGGTTGCTGGCTACACCTTC	CASRDYRDRVAGYTF
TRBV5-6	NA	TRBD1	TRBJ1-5	TGTGCCAGCAGCAGGACAGGGGAGTTACGCAATCAGCCCCAGCATTTT	CASSRTGELRNQPQHF
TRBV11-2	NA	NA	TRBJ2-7	TGTGCCAGCAGCTTAGATCGAGGGCCTTACGAGCAGTACTTC	CASSLDRGPYEQYF
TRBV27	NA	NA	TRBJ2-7	TGTGCCAGCAGTGCCCTGCGCAAGACAGGAGTGACCTACGAGCAGTACTTC	CASSALRKTGVTYEQYF
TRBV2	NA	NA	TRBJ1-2	TGTGCCAGCAGTGGGAGCCTGTATGGCTACACCTTC	CASSGSLYGYTF
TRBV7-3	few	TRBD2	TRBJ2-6	TGTGCCAGCAGCCCCTTAGCGGGGGGGACCAACGTCCTGACTTTC	CASSPLAGGTNVLTF
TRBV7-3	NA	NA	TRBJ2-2	TGTGCCAGCAGCCCGCAGGACTATCGCACCGGGGAGCTGTTTTTT	CASSPQDYRTGELFF
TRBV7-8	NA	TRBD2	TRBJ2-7	TGTGCCAGCAGCTTAGCGGCAGCGGGAGGTGCATACGAGCAGTACTTC	CASSLAAAGGAYEQYF
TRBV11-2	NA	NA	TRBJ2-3	TGTGCCAGCAGCTTAGTATCAGATACGCAGTATTTT	CASSLVSDTQYF
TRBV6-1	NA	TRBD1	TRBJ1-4	TGTGCCAGCAGTGGAAACGGACAGGGGTACGAAGCAACTAATGAAAAACTGTTTTTT	CASSGNGQGYEATNEKLFF
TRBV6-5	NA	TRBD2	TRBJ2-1	TGTGCCAGCAGTTACGAGGGACTAGCGATGGGTAATGAGCAGTTCTTC	CASSYEGLAMGNEQFF
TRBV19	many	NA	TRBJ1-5	TGTGCCAGTAGCACAAGACAGGTCCCGAATCAGCCCCAGCATTTT	CASSTRQVPNQPQHF
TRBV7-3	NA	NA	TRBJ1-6	TGTGCCAGCAGTCAGTCAGGGCCGAATTCACCCCTCCACTTT	CASSQSGPNSPLHF
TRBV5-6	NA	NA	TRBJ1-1	TGTGCCAGCAGCTTGATGACCACGGGGAACACTGAAGCTTTCTTT	CASSLMTTGNTEAFF
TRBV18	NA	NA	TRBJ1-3	TGTGCCAGCTCGTCACAGGGAACCGGCGGAGGAAACACCATATATTTT	CASSSQGTGGGNTIYF
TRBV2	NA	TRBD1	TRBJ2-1	TGTGCCAGCAGTGATAACAGGGGGCAGGGCGAGCAGTTCTTC	CASSDNRGQGEQFF
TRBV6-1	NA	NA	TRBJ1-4	TGTGCCAGCAGTGAAGTGTTGTCTAGCCGACCGTTTTTT	CASSEVLSSRPFF
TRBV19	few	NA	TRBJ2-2	TGTGCCAGTAGTCGCGGGGAAATGAGGACCGGGGAGCTGTTTTTT	CASSRGEMRTGELFF
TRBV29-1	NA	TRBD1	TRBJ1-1	TGCAGCGTTGAATCCCGGGACAGGGGGCGTGAAGCTTTCTTT	CSVESRDRGREAFF
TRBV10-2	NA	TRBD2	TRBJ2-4	TGCGCCAGCAGTGGTGAGCGGGGGGCCCGTCAAAACATTCAGTACTTC	CASSGERGARQNIQYF
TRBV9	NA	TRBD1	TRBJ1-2	TGTGCCAGCAGCGTCGGACCAGGGGGCGGCCCGTTGGGCTACACCTTC	CASSVGPGGGPLGYTF
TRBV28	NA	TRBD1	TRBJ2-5	TGTGCCAGCAGGCGGGGACAGGGGAGAGAGACCCAGTACTTC	CASRRGQGRETQYF
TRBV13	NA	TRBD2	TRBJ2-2	TGTGCCAGCAGCTCCTTGGCGGGAGGGCCGGTCACCGGGGAGCTGTTTTTT	CASSSLAGGPVTGELFF
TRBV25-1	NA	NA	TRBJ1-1	TGTGCCAGCAGTGCCCTGTTGGGGAGATCGGACACTGAAGCTTTCTTT	CASSALLGRSDTEAFF